These T cell receptor beta chains were read from a single sample in a study of lymphopenia after photon versus proton radiotherapy. TCRdb keeps only in-frame clones here, not all; method: immunoSEQ multiplex PCR. The sample lists roughly 25,000 clones, over 80% occurring once. This specimen consisted of peripheral blood, obtained from a patient treated with proton-based radiotherapy. Receptor source: a woman between 65 and 79 years old with pancreatic cancer. The CDR3 runs from the conserved cysteine through the conserved F or W. The D gene is left open where the match is weak. A row's size may be missing; if present it is once, few, many or a size class.

.,.,TRBV19,TRBJ1-6,CASRAQRGATGYNSPLHF,TGTGCCAGTAGGGCTCAACGGGGTGCGACGGGCTATAATTCACCCCTCCACTTT
.,TRBD2,TRBV9,TRBJ2-5,CASSAGGGAGVETQYF,TGTGCCAGCAGCGCCGGTGGGGGAGCGGGAGTAGAGACCCAGTACTTC
.,.,TRBV21-1,TRBJ2-7,CASSKEGTGGPGEQYF,TGTGCCAGCAGCAAAGAGGGGACGGGAGGGCCCGGGGAGCAGTACTTC
.,TRBD1,TRBV28,TRBJ1-6,CASSPGQGNSPLHF,TGTGCCAGCAGTCCCGGACAGGGAAATTCACCCCTCCACTTT
.,TRBD2,TRBV27,TRBJ2-1,CASSTSGLARVGYNEQFF,TGTGCCAGCAGTACCTCAGGACTAGCGCGAGTGGGGTACAATGAGCAGTTCTTC
.,.,TRBV7-9,TRBJ2-5,CASIGVQETQYF,TGTGCCAGCATCGGGGTCCAAGAGACCCAGTACTTC
.,.,TRBV7-9,TRBJ2-3,CASSLWGVDTQYF,TGTGCCAGCAGCTTGTGGGGGGTAGATACGCAGTATTTT
few,.,TRBV19,TRBJ1-1,CASSIDVNTEAFF,TGTGCCAGTAGTATAGATGTGAACACTGAAGCTTTCTTT
.,TRBD1,TRBV9,TRBJ2-7,CASSVGGTGLSYEQYF,TGTGCCAGCAGCGTAGGAGGGACAGGGTTGTCCTACGAGCAGTACTTC
.,.,TRBV19,TRBJ1-2,CASSPRASPRLNGYTF,TGTGCCAGTAGTCCGAGAGCTTCCCCCCGTCTGAATGGCTACACCTTC
.,TRBD1,TRBV6-5,TRBJ1-1,CASSSPGGAGTEAFF,TGTGCCAGCAGTAGTCCAGGGGGCGCCGGCACTGAAGCTTTCTTT
.,.,TRBV2,TRBJ1-5,CASTMGLRREPQHF,TGTGCCAGCACCATGGGACTACGGAGGGAGCCCCAGCATTTT
few,TRBD1,TRBV6-5,TRBJ1-6,CASSYAGTGGPSPLHF,TGTGCCAGCAGTTACGCGGGGACAGGTGGGCCATCACCCCTCCACTTT